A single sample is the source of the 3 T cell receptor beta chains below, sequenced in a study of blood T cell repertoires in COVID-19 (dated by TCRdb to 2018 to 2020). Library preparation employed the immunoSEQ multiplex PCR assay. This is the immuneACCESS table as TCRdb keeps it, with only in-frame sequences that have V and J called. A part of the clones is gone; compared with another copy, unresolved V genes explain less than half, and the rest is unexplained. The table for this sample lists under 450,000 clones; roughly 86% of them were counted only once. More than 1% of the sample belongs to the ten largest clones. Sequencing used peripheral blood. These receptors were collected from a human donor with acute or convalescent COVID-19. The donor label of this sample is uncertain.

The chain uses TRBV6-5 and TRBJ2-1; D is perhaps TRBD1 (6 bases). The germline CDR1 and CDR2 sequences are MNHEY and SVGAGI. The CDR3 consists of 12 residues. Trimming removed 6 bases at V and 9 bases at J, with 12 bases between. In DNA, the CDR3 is TGTGCCAGCAGCGTACTAGGGGGTGAGCAGTTCTTC. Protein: CASSVLGGEQFF.

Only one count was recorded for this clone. Here the CDR3 DNA reads TGCGCCAGCAGCCTTGGGGGGAGGAACACTGAAGCTTTCTTT. It encodes CASSLGGRNTEAFF. V usage is TRBV4-1 and J usage is TRBJ1-1, with a tentative D call TRBD1 (5 bases). Trimming left V 4 bases short and J 1 base short, with 10 bases between. The CDR3 is 14 residues long. Germline values: CDR1 MGHRA, CDR2 YSYEKL.

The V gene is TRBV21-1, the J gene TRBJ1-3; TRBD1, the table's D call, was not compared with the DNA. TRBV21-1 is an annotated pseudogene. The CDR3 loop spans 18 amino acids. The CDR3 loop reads CASSKASDRGDTGNTIYF. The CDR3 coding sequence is TGTGCCAGCAGCAAAGCGAGTGACAGGGGAGATACTGGAAACACCATATATTTT.